This TCR beta chain originates from a study of blood T cells in healthy people across ages. Study results and limitations: The recorded TCR beta diversity per million T cells decreased in a roughly linear manner with age.

Every sample yielded at least 6.5 million isolated PBMCs. The CDR3 is made up of 14 amino acids. Trimming took off 2 bases at V and 9 bases at J, with 14 bases between the two ends. CDR1 is SGHAT, CDR2 FQNNGV, per germline. This clonotype was recorded a few times. Its target is unknown. It was with a sample-barcoded 5' primer and a J-beta primer mix that a second PCR of roughly 7 to 12 cycles was run. MiXCR, applied by TCRdb to the 5' RACE reads, yields one record per CDR3 protein. The sample has fewer than 1 million distinct CDR3 sequences; around two fifths are singletons. The TCR originated in a man aged 55 to 70 in good health. Sample: blood. This chain links TRBV11-2 with TRBJ2-1; TRBD1 might be the D (5 bases). DNA for the CDR3: TGTGCCAGCAGCTTAACAGCAGGGTTCTCTGAGCAGTTCTTC. This sequence encodes CASSLTAGFSEQFF.